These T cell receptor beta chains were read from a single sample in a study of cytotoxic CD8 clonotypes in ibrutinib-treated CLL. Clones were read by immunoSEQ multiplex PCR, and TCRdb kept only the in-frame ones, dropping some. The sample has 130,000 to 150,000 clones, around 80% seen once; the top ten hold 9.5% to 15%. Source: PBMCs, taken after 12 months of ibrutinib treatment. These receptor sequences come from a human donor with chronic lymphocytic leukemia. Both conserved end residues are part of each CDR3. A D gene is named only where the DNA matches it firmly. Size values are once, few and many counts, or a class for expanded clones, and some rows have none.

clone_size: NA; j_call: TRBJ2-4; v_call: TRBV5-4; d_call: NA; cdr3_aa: CASSFKQGSKNIQYF; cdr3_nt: TGTGCCAGCAGCTTTAAACAGGGTTCCAAAAACATTCAGTACTTC
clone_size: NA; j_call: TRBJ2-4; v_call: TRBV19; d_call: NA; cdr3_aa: CASSIPAGKNIQYF; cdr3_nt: TGTGCCAGTAGTATCCCAGCAGGAAAAAACATTCAGTACTTC
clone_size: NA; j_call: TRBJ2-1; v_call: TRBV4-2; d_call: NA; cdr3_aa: CASSQDSISLAVPFF; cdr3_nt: TGTGCCAGCAGCCAAGATTCCATAAGCCTAGCTGTGCCGTTCTTC
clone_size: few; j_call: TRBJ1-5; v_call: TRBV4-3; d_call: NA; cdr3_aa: CASSPTIQGNQPQHF; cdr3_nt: TGCGCCAGCAGCCCAACGATACAGGGCAATCAGCCCCAGCATTTT
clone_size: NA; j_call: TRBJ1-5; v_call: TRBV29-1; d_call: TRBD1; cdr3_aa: CSVWTGRSNQPQHF; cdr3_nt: TGCAGCGTCTGGACAGGGCGGTCTAATCAGCCCCAGCATTTT
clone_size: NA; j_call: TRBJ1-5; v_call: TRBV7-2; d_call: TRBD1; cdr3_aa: CASSVSGTGMSPPQHF; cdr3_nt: TGTGCCAGCAGCGTCTCCGGGACAGGAATGTCTCCGCCCCAGCATTTT
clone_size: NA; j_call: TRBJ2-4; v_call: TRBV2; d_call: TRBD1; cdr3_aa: CATRTGDIQYF; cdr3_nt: TGTGCCACCCGGACAGGGGACATTCAGTACTTC
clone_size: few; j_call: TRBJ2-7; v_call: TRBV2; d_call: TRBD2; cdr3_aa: CASSGAGAPYEQYF; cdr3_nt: TGTGCCAGCAGTGGGGCGGGAGCGCCCTACGAGCAGTACTTC
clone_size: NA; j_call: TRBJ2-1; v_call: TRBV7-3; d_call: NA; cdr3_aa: CASSRSGTPYNEQFF; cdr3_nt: TGTGCCAGCAGCCGATCGGGCACCCCCTACAATGAGCAGTTCTTC
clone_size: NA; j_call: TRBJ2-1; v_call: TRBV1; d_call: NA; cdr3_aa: CTREAVGKGSYNEQFF; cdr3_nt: NA
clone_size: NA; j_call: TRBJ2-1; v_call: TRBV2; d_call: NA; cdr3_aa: CASKSDRNSYNEQFF; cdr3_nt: TGTGCCAGCAAATCCGACAGGAACTCCTACAATGAGCAGTTCTTC
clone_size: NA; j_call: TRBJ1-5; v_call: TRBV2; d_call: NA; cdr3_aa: CASSEGTWDQPQHF; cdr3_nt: TGTGCCAGCAGTGAAGGGACGTGGGATCAGCCCCAGCATTTT
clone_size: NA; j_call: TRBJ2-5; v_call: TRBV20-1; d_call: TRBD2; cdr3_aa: CSAGTSLTQYF; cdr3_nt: TGCAGTGCGGGGACTAGCCTGACCCAGTACTTC
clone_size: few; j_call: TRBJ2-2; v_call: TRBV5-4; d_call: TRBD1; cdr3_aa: CASSSGTGTGELFF; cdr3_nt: TGTGCCAGCAGCTCCGGGACAGGGACCGGGGAGCTGTTTTTT
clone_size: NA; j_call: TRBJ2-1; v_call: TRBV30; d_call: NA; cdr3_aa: CAWSVSSDPGGEQFF; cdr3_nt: TGTGCCTGGAGTGTATCTAGCGACCCAGGGGGTGAGCAGTTCTTC
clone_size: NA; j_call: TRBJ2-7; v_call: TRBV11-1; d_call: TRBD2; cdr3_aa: CASSFTTSVSYEQYF; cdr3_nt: TGTGCCAGCAGCTTTACGACTAGCGTATCCTACGAGCAGTACTTC
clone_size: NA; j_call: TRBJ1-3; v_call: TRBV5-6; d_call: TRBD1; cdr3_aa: CASSPTGGTGNTIYF; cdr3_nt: TGTGCCAGCAGCCCCACAGGGGGCACTGGAAACACCATATATTTT
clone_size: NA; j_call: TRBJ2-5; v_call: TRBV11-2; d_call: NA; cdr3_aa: CASSSQQETQYF; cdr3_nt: TGTGCCAGCAGCAGTCAACAAGAGACCCAGTACTTC
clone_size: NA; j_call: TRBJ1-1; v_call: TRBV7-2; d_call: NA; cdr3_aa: CASSFVGGTEAFF; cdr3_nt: TGTGCCAGCAGCTTCGTGGGAGGGACTGAAGCTTTCTTT
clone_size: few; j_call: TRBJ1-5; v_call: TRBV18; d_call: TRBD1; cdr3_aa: CASSRGQGNQPQHF; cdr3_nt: TGTGCCAGCTCACGCGGACAGGGGAATCAGCCCCAGCATTTT
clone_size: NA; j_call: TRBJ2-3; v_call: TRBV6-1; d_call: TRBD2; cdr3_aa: CASTDGRADTQYF; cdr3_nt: TGTGCCAGCACGGACGGGAGGGCAGATACGCAGTATTTT
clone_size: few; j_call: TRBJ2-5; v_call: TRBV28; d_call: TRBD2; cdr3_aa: CASSLRGRAQETQYF; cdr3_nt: TGTGCCAGCAGTTTACGCGGGAGAGCCCAAGAGACCCAGTACTTC
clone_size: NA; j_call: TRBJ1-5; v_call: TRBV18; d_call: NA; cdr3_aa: CASSATLSGYPNQPQHF; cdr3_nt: TGTGCCAGCTCAGCAACGCTTTCGGGATATCCCAATCAGCCCCAGCATTTT
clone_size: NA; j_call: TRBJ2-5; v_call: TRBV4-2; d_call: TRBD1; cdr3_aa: CASSLRGQVKETQYF; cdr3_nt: TGTGCCAGCAGCCTTAGGGGACAGGTTAAAGAGACCCAGTACTTC
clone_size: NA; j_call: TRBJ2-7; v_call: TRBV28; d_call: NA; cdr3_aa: CASSLLPDSSYEQYF; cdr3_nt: TGTGCCAGCAGTTTACTGCCCGACAGCTCCTACGAGCAGTACTTC
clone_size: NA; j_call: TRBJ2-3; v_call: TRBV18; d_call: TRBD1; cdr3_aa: CASSPQGQGWADTQYF; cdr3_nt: TGTGCCAGCTCACCTCAAGGACAGGGGTGGGCAGATACGCAGTATTTT
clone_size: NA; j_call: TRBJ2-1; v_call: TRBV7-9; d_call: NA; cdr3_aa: CASSPQGFTLKFF; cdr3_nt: TGTGCCAGCAGTCCCCAGGGGTTTACCCTTAAGTTCTTC
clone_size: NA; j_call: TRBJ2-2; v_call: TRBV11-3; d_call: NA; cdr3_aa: CASSLQGKDTGELFF; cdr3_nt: TGTGCCAGCAGCTTACAGGGAAAAGACACCGGGGAGCTGTTTTTT
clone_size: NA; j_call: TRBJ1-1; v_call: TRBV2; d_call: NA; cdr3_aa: CASRGTDMNTEAFF; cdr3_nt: TGTGCCAGCAGAGGGACGGACATGAACACTGAAGCTTTCTTT
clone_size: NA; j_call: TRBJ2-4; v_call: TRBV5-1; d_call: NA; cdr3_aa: CASSLGQGQNIQYF; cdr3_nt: TGCGCCAGCAGCTTGGGGCAGGGCCAAAACATTCAGTACTTC
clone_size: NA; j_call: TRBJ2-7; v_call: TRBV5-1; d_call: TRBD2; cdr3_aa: CASSLAWDYLSSYEQYF; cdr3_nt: TGCGCCAGCAGCTTGGCCTGGGACTACCTTAGCTCCTACGAGCAGTACTTC
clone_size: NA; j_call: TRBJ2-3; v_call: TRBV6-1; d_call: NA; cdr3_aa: CASRKRGLSTDTQYF; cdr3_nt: TGTGCCAGCAGGAAACGGGGCTTAAGCACAGATACGCAGTATTTT
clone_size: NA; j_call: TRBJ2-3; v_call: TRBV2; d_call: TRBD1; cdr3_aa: CASSEAPRGILAQYF; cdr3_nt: TGTGCCAGCAGTGAAGCACCCAGGGGGATATTGGCGCAGTATTTT
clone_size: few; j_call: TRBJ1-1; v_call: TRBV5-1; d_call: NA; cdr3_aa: CASSLAPGNTKAEAFF; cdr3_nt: TGCGCCAGCAGCTTGGCGCCGGGGAATACGAAAGCTGAAGCTTTCTTT
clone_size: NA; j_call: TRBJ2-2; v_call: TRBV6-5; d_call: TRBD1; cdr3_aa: CASSQDRVKTGELFF; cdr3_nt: TGTGCCAGCAGTCAGGACAGGGTGAAAACCGGGGAGCTGTTTTTT
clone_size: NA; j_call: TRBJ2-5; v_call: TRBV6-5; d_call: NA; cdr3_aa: CASSYSSGFQETQYF; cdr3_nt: TGTGCCAGCAGTTACTCTAGCGGCTTCCAAGAGACCCAGTACTTC
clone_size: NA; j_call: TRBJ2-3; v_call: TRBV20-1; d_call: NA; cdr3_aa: CSADHTDTQYF; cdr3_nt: TGCAGTGCTGACCACACAGATACGCAGTATTTT
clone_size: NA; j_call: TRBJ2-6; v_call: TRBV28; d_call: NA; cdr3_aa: CASMDPSSGANVLTF; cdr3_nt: TGTGCCAGCATGGATCCAAGCTCTGGGGCCAACGTCCTGACTTTC
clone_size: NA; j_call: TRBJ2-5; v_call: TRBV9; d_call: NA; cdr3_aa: CASSVGWGGGETQYF; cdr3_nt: TGTGCCAGCAGCGTAGGTTGGGGGGGCGGAGAGACCCAGTACTTC
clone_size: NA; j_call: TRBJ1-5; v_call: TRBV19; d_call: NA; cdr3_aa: CASNSPGRDQPQHF; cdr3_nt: TGTGCCAGTAATAGCCCCGGCAGGGACCAGCCCCAGCATTTT
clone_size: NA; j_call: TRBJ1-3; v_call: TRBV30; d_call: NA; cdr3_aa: CAWNPGHTGNTIYF; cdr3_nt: TGTGCCTGGAACCCCGGACATACTGGAAACACCATATATTTT
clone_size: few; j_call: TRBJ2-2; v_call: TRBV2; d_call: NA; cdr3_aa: CASISTGELFF; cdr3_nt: TGTGCCAGCATTTCCACCGGGGAGCTGTTTTTT
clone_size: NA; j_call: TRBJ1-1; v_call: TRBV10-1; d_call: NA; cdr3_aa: CANRNQPNTEAFF; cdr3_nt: TGCGCCAACCGAAATCAGCCGAACACTGAAGCTTTCTTT
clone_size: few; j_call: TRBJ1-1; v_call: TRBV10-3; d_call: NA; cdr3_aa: CAISEPTNTEAFF; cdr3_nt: TGTGCCATCAGTGAGCCGACGAACACTGAAGCTTTCTTT
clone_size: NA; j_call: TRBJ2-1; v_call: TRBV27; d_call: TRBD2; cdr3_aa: CASSLRRLAGAVEQFF; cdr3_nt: TGTGCCAGCAGTTTAAGGCGGCTAGCGGGAGCTGTTGAGCAGTTCTTC
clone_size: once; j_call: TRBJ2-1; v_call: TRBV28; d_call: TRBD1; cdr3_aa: CASSLWDRVYNEQFF; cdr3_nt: TGTGCCAGCAGTTTGTGGGACAGAGTTTACAATGAGCAGTTCTTC
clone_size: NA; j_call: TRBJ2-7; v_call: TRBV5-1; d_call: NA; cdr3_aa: CASSLGGPYEQYF; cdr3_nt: TGCGCCAGCAGCCTTGGGGGACCCTACGAGCAGTACTTC
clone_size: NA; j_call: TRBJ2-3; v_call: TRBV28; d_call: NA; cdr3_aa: CASSYRMGVTQYF; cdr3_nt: TGTGCCAGCAGCTACCGGATGGGGGTTACGCAGTATTTT
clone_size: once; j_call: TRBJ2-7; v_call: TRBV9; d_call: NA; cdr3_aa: CASSVGAQIVEEQYF; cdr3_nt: TGTGCCAGCAGCGTAGGAGCCCAGATCGTTGAGGAGCAGTACTTC
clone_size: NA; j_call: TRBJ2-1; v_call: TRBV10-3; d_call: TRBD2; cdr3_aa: CAINSGNYNEQFF; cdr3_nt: TGTGCCATCAATAGCGGGAATTACAATGAGCAGTTCTTC
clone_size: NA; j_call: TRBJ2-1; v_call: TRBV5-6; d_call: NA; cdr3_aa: CASSRARARLHEHFF; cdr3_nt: TGTGCCAGCAGCCGGGCCCGAGCCCGCCTTCATGAGCATTTCTTC
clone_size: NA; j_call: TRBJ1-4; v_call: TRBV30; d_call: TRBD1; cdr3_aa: CAWGSRGQVEKLFF; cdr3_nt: TGTGCCTGGGGAAGCCGCGGACAGGTAGAAAAACTGTTTTTT
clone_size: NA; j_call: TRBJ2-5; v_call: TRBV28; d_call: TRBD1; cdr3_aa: CASIPHGTGDTRWQETQYF; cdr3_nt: TGTGCCAGCATCCCGCACGGGACAGGGGACACGCGGTGGCAAGAGACCCAGTACTTC
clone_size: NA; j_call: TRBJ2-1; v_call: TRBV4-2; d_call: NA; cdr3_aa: CASSQDPHANEQFF; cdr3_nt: TGTGCCAGCAGCCAAGACCCACACGCCAATGAGCAGTTCTTC
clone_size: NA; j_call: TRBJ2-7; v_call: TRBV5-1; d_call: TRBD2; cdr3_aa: CASGGSGRPYEQYF; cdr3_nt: TGCGCCAGCGGGGGTAGCGGGCGACCCTACGAGCAGTACTTC
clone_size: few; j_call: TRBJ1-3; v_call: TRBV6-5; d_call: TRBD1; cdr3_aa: CASWGQGRNTIYF; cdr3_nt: TGTGCCAGCTGGGGACAGGGTAGAAACACCATATATTTT
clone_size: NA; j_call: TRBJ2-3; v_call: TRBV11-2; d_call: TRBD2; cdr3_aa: CASSLPTSGRWPTDTQYF; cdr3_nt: TGTGCCAGCAGCTTACCAACTAGCGGGAGGTGGCCCACAGATACGCAGTATTTT